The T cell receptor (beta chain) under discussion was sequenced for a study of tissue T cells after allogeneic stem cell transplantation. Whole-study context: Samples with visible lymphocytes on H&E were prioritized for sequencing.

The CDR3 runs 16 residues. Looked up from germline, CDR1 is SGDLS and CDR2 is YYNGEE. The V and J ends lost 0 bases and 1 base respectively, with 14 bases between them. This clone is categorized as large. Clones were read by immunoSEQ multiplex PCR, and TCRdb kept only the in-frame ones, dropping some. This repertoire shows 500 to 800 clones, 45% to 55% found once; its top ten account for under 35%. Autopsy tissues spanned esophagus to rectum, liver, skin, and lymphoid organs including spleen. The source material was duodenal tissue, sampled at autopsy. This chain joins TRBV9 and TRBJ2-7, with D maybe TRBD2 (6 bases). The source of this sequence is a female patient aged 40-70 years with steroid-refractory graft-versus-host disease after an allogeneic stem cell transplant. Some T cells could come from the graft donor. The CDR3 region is CASSVGGSGPSYEQYF. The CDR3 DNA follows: TGTGCCAGCAGCGTAGGAGGAAGCGGGCCTTCCTACGAGCAGTACTTC. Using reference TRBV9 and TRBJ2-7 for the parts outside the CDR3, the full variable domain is DSGVTQTPKHLITATGQRVTLRCSPRSGDLSVYWYQQSLDQGLQFLIQYYNGEERAKGNILERFSAQQFPDLHSELNLSSLELGDSALYFCASSVGGSGPSYEQYFGPGTRLTVT.